This record concerns one TCR beta chain sequence. Its antigen is not known. This record comes from a study of molecular identifiers for immune sequencing clone quantification. Overall study results and limits: It was shown that clones above 20 RNA copies held over 98% of effector molecules, but under 1% in naive cells.

The CDR3 has 15 residues. The germline V gene has CDR1 LGHNA and CDR2 YSLEER. The V segment lost 3 bases and the J segment 6 bases; nucleotides outside the gene matches: 8. Each CDR3 protein is one row after TCRdb ran MiXCR on the PCR reads. The repertoire includes hundreds of thousands of distinct CDR3 sequences, 25% of them detected once, and about 0.73% sits in the top ten. The specimen was naive CD8+ T cells from blood, with Jurkat cell RNA spiked in. This sample's subset: FACS-sorted CD8+CD4-CCR7+CD45RA+ naive T cells. This TCR was sampled from a human donor in good health. Some libraries in this study had Jurkat cell RNA spiked in. V gene TRBV4-3 combines with J gene TRBJ1-2, with TRBD1 matching 9 bases. CDR3 region: CASSQHRGLSDGYTF. The CDR3 nucleotides are TGCGCCAGCAGCCAGCACAGGGGGCTGAGCGATGGCTACACCTTC.